These 28 T cell receptor beta chains originate from one sample sequenced in a study of blood T cell repertoires in COVID-19. The table came from immunoSEQ multiplex PCR; TCRdb's copy has only in-frame clones and leaves some out. The sample carries about 87,000 clones, around 87% recorded once. The sample was peripheral blood. These receptors were taken from a human donor with acute or convalescent COVID-19. The donor label of this sample is uncertain.

The genes are TRBV4-1 and TRBJ2-3; D is unclear. Germline CDR1 reads MGHRA; CDR2 reads YSYEKL. This CDR3 has 12 residues. With 1 base removed from V and 3 bases from J, the gap between germline ends came to 2 bases. The CDR3 coding sequence is TGCGCCAGCAGCCAAGCGACAGATACGCAGTATTTT. Translating it yields CASSQATDTQYF.

The J gene is TRBJ2-2, the V gene TRBV10-3; 10 bases are a match to TRBD2. This CDR3 has 16 amino acids. CDR1 and CDR2 from the germline V gene are ENHRY and SYGVKD. The ends lost 10 bases at V and 0 bases at J; junction bases unmatched: 8. CDR3: CATRFLAGANTGELFF. Written as DNA, the CDR3 is TGTGCCACCAGATTTCTAGCGGGGGCGAACACCGGGGAGCTGTTTTTT.

The V gene is TRBV6-5, the J gene TRBJ1-4; D is perhaps TRBD1 (6 bases). Trimming removed 2 bases at V and 5 bases at J, with 12 bases between. CDR3 size: 15 residues. The germline V gene has CDR1 MNHEY and CDR2 SVGAGI. The CDR3 region has the DNA TGTGCCAGCAGTTACGCAGGGGTGATGAATGAAAAACTGTTTTTT. As protein: CASSYAGVMNEKLFF.

The chain combines TRBV19 with TRBJ2-1, with TRBD2 identical over 11 bases. This CDR3 is 16 amino acids long. CDR1 is LNHDA, CDR2 SQIVND, per germline (reference sequence). V dropped 4 bases and J dropped 0; count of bases not matched to a gene: 2. CDR3 sequence (DNA): TGTGCCAGTAGTACGCTAGCGGGGGGCTCCTACAATGAGCAGTTCTTC. Encoded protein: CASSTLAGGSYNEQFF.

This rearrangement joins TRBV6-5 to TRBJ2-7; 7 positions agree with TRBD1. J gave up 0 bases and V 6 bases, and 5 bases lay outside the gene matches. From germline, CDR1 is MNHEY and CDR2 SVGAGI. The CDR3 runs to 14 residues. The CDR3 DNA follows: TGTGCCAGCAGACGGGGACAGAGCTCCTACGAGCAGTACTTC. It is translated as CASRRGQSSYEQYF.

V and J are TRBV19 and TRBJ2-7; 7 positions match TRBD1. The J segment lost 0 bases and the V segment lost 5 bases, leaving 7 bases of the junction unmatched. The V gene's germline CDR1 is LNHDA and CDR2 SQIVND (reference sequence). The CDR3 is 15 amino acids. CDR3 coding DNA: TGTGCCAGTAGTCTACGACAGGGACGCTCCTACGAGCAGTACTTC. It is translated as CASSLRQGRSYEQYF.

The chain uses TRBV3-1 (or the pseudogene TRBV3-2) and TRBJ1-1, with unresolved D. The CDR3 spans 15 residues. Deletions cut 3 bases from V and 7 bases from J, with 18 bases between. Per the germline V gene, CDR1 is LGHDT and CDR2 is YNNKEL (reference sequence). The CDR3: CASSHTHAGEGEAFF. The CDR3 DNA is TGTGCCAGCAGCCATACTCACGCCGGGGAAGGTGAAGCTTTCTTT.

The chain couples TRBV28 to TRBJ1-6, with D unresolved. Trimming cost V 5 bases and J 14 bases, with 13 bases left between them. The CDR3 runs to 12 residues. Germline loops: CDR1 MDHEN, CDR2 SYDVKM. The CDR3, as DNA: TGTGCCAGCAGTCCAGCTCCCCAGGCCCTCCACTTT. Amino acid sequence: CASSPAPQALHF.

V is TRBV6-6 and J is TRBJ2-5, with TRBD2 matching 10 bases. The CDR3 contains 16 residues. Germline CDR1 is MNHNY and CDR2 is SVGAGI (reference sequence). The trim removed 6 bases at V and 2 bases at J, leaving 9 bases unmatched. The DNA of the CDR3 is TGTGCCAGCAGCCTCGGGCTAGCGGGGGCGCAAGAGACCCAGTACTTC. This translates into CASSLGLAGAQETQYF.

The rearrangement links TRBV9 to TRBJ2-2; 10 nucleotides agree with TRBD2. CDR1 and CDR2 from the germline V gene are SGDLS and YYNGEE. This CDR3 is built from 17 residues. Losses at the gene ends were 6 bases for V and 2 bases for J; bases not matched to a gene: 10. The CDR3 region has the DNA TGTGCCAGCACCCCCATAGCGGGGGGACCTAACACCGGGGAGCTGTTTTTT. Its protein is CASTPIAGGPNTGELFF.

CDR3 amino acids: CASSPGVYEQYF. The CDR3 DNA reads TGTGCCAGCAGCCCAGGGGTTTACGAGCAGTACTTC. This rearrangement joins TRBV3-1 (or the pseudogene TRBV3-2) to TRBJ2-7, with D possibly matching TRBD1 (6 bases). Germline lookup yields CDR1 LGHDT and CDR2 YNNKEL (reference sequence). V was shortened by 4 bases and J by 4 bases, with 8 bases between the two germline ends. The CDR3 is made up of 12 amino acids.

CDR3 DNA sequence: TGTGCCAGCAGCCAATGGACGCCAGGGTCAGAGACCCAGTACTTC. Its protein product is CASSQWTPGSETQYF. This sequence joins TRBV16 and TRBJ2-5; possibly TRBD1 for D (5 bases). Germline CDR1 reads KGHSY; CDR2 reads FQNENV. CDR3 length: 15 residues. V was cut by 1 base and J by 4 bases, with 13 bases left in between.

The chain joins TRBV28 to TRBJ1-5, with D perhaps TRBD1 (5 bases). Trimming took off 7 bases at V and 2 bases at J, with 21 bases between the two ends. CDR1 and CDR2 (germline): MDHEN, SYDVKM. The CDR3 extends over 17 amino acids. The CDR3 reads CASTPFGGGEGNQPQHF. In nucleotides, the CDR3 is TGTGCCAGCACTCCCTTTGGAGGAGGGGAAGGCAATCAGCCCCAGCATTTT.

The chain combines TRBV5-1 with TRBJ2-5; D gene ambiguous. This CDR3 is built from 12 residues. The V and J ends lost 4 bases and 2 bases respectively, with 6 bases between them. Germline V gene lookup returns CDR1 SGHRS and CDR2 YFSETQ. CDR3 DNA sequence: TGCGCCAGCAGCGCCCAGCAAGAGACCCAGTACTTC. Translation gives CASSAQQETQYF.

The CDR3 sequence: CASSAHAGGNTEAFF. The CDR3 DNA is TGTGCCAGCAGTGCCCACGCCGGGGGGAACACTGAAGCTTTCTTT. This chain joins TRBV27 and TRBJ1-1; D is possibly TRBD1 (5 bases). V lost 5 bases, J lost 1 base, and 14 bases lay in between. This CDR3 contains 15 residues. Germline V gene sequence: CDR1 MNHEY, CDR2 SMNVEV (reference sequence).

This sequence joins TRBV27 and TRBJ1-2, with D perhaps TRBD1 (6 bases). V was shortened by 5 bases and J by 8 bases, with 15 bases between the two germline ends. The germline V gene encodes CDR1 MNHEY and CDR2 SMNVEV (reference sequence). The CDR3 consists of 13 residues. CDR3 nucleotide sequence: TGTGCCAGCAGTCGACCGGGACATAAAGGCTACACCTTC. Translating it yields CASSRPGHKGYTF.

The CDR3: CASSQEGLAAFPNEQYF. The CDR3, as DNA: TGTGCCAGCAGCCAAGAGGGACTAGCGGCCTTCCCTAACGAGCAGTACTTC. The genes are TRBV4-2 and TRBJ2-7; 11 nucleotides agree with TRBD2. The germline V gene encodes CDR1 LGHNA and CDR2 YNFKEQ. The V segment lost 0 bases and the J segment 5 bases; nucleotides outside the gene matches: 9. The CDR3 spans 17 residues.

This clone was recorded once. The chain employs TRBV7-2 and TRBJ1-2, with 9 bases identical to TRBD1. This CDR3 spans 13 amino acids. Per the germline V gene, CDR1 is SGHTA and CDR2 is FQGNSA. V lost 5 bases, J lost 5 bases, and 3 bases stayed unmatched. CDR3: CASSPGQGYGYTF. The DNA of the CDR3 is TGTGCCAGCAGCCCAGGACAGGGGTATGGCTACACCTTC.

V and J are TRBV20-1 and TRBJ2-7; no definite D call. CDR3 size: 11 residues. Germline V gene lookup returns CDR1 DFQATT and CDR2 SNEGSKA (reference sequence). V shed 2 bases and J shed 6 bases, with 8 bases lying between them. Written as DNA, the CDR3 is TGCAGTGCTAGATCGGCAGGCGAGCAGTACTTC. Residues: CSARSAGEQYF.

The chain carries TRBV5-1 and TRBJ2-7, with a tentative D call TRBD2 (5 bases). V lost 0 bases and J lost 3, with 10 bases in between. The CDR3 is 14 residues long. In germline, CDR1 is SGHRS, CDR2 YFSETQ. CDR3 in amino acids: CASSLALGDYEQYF. CDR3 DNA: TGCGCCAGCAGCTTGGCGTTGGGAGACTACGAGCAGTACTTC.

This clone was seen just once. This CDR3 is also generated by other DNA sequences in the sample. J is TRBJ2-6 and V is TRBV14; D is undetermined. V was cut by 1 base and J by 0 bases, with 4 bases left in between. Germline V gives CDR1 SGHDN, CDR2 FVKESK. CDR3 length: 15 residues. CDR3 protein: CASSQGGSGANVLTF. CDR3 nucleotide sequence: TGTGCCAGCAGCCAAGGCGGCTCTGGGGCCAACGTCCTGACTTTC. The whole variable domain, filled in from reference TRBV14 and TRBJ2-6, reads EAGVTQFPSHSVIEKGQTVTLRCDPISGHDNLYWYRRVMGKEIKFLLHFVKESKQDESGMPNNRFLAERTGGTYSTLKVQPAELEDSGVYFCASSQGGSGANVLTFGAGSRLTVL.

The V gene is TRBV4-2, the J gene TRBJ2-6; no definite D call. CDR1 and CDR2 from the germline V gene are LGHNA and YNFKEQ. Trimming shortened V by 1 base and J by 0 bases, and 4 bases separated the two germline ends. CDR3 size: 15 residues. The CDR3 sequence is CASSQGHSGANVLTF. The DNA of the CDR3 is TGTGCCAGCAGCCAAGGACACTCTGGGGCCAACGTCCTGACTTTC.

Points on this clone: At the DNA level, this CDR3 is encoded by other sequences in the same sample as well. V usage is TRBV5-4 and J usage is TRBJ1-2; a weak D match, TRBD1 (6 bases). Trimming removed 0 bases from V and 8 bases from J, with 11 bases in between. Per germline, CDR1 SGHNT and CDR2 YYREEE (reference sequence). The CDR3 sequence is 13 residues long. Here the CDR3 DNA reads TGTGCCAGCAGCTTGGGGGGAGGGGGGGGCTACACCTTC. This translates into CASSLGGGGGYTF.

This rearrangement joins TRBV2 to TRBJ2-2; 9 bases are shared with TRBD1. The germline gives CDR1 SNHLY, CDR2 FYNNEI. With 7 bases clipped from V and 7 bases from J, the junction kept 4 bases outside the gene matches. The CDR3 contains 13 residues. The CDR3 DNA sequence: TGTGCCAGCACTAGACAGGGGGTCGGGGAGCTGTTTTTT. Protein sequence: CASTRQGVGELFF.

V usage is TRBV30 and J usage is TRBJ1-2; D is unclear. The CDR3 contains 11 residues. V was trimmed by 3 bases and J by 4 bases, leaving 6 bases between them. The germline V gene has CDR1 GTSNPN and CDR2 SVGIG (reference sequence). For the CDR3, the DNA is TGTGCCTGGAGCCAGGCCTATGGCTACACCTTC. It is translated as CAWSQAYGYTF.

This clone was picked up a small number of times. The rearrangement links TRBV24-1 to TRBJ1-1, with D possibly TRBD1 on 6 matching bases. The CDR3 has 11 residues. V dropped 3 bases and J dropped 8 bases, with 6 bases sitting between them. Per the germline V gene, CDR1 is KGHDR and CDR2 is SFDVKD. The CDR3 sequence is CATSDDREAFF. In DNA form, the CDR3 reads TGTGCCACCAGTGATGACAGGGAAGCTTTCTTT.

The gene calls are TRBV20-1 and TRBJ1-2, with D unclear. Trimming left V 3 bases short and J 5 bases short, with 7 bases between. The CDR3 totals 11 residues. Germline V lookup: CDR1 DFQATT, CDR2 SNEGSKA (reference sequence). The CDR3 region is CSASPLYGYTF. Written as DNA, the CDR3 is TGCAGTGCTAGTCCCTTATATGGCTACACCTTC.

This clone showed up just once. Other DNA sequences in the sample encode the same CDR3. CDR3 coding DNA: TGTGCCAGCAGCTTAGATGGGGGCGGCGGCTACACCTTC. It specifies CASSLDGGGGYTF. The chain recombines TRBV7-9 with TRBJ1-2; possible D gene TRBD1, 6 bases. The germline gives CDR1 SEHNR, CDR2 FQNEAQ (reference sequence). The CDR3 contains 13 residues. V lost 1 base to trimming and J lost 8 bases, with 11 bases between them. The whole variable domain, remainder taken from reference TRBV7-9 and TRBJ1-2, is DTGVSQNPRHKITKRGQNVTFRCDPISEHNRLYWYRQTLGQGPEFLTYFQNEAQLEKSRLLSDRFSAERPKGSFSTLEIQRTEQGDSAMYLCASSLDGGGGYTFGSGTRLTVV.